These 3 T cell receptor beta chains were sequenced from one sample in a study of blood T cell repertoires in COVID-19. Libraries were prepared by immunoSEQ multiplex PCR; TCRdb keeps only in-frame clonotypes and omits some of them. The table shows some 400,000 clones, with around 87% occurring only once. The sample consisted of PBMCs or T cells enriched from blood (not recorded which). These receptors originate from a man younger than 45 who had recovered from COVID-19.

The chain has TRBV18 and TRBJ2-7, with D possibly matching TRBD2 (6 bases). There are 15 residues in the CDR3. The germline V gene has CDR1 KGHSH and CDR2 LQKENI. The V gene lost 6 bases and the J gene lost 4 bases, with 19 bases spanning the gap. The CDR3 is CASSQLPGEGYEQYF. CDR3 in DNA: TGTGCCAGCTCCCAACTACCGGGAGAAGGGTACGAGCAGTACTTC.

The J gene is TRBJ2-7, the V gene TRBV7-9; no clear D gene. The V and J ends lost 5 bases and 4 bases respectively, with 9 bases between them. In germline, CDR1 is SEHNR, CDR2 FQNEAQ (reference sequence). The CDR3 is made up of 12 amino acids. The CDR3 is CASSQDGYEQYF. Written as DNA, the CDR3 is TGTGCCAGCAGCCAGGATGGATACGAGCAGTACTTC.

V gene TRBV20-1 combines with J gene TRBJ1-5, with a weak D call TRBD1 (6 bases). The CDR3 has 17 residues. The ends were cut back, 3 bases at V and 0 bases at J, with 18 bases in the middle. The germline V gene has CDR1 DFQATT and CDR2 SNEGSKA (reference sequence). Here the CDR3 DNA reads TGCAGTGCTAGTCCCAGGGGTTGGGGTTATAGCAATCAGCCCCAGCATTTT. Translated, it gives CSASPRGWGYSNQPQHF.